This entry describes one TCR beta chain. Its antigen is not identified. Resections took place in Japan or China from about 2014 to 2017. H&E slides confirmed each diagnosis, reviewed by two pathologists independently. This entry belongs to a study of immune evolution from preneoplasia to lung adenocarcinoma. Study-level points and caveats: Clonality was highest in normal lung, lower in later-stage lesions apparently. Normal lung had the highest top T cell clone frequencies.

The assay was immunoSEQ multiplex PCR, and TCRdb's table has in-frame clones only and misses some. The sample contains some 15,000 clones, 85% to 90% of which appear only once. This TCR was sampled from a donor of 70 years or more with lung adenocarcinoma. The sample was FFPE lung adenocarcinoma in situ tissue.

DNA for the CDR3: TGTGCCAGCAGCCCCCGGGAGGCTACAGATACGCAGTATTTT. The encoded protein is CASSPREATDTQYF. The chain joins TRBV7-9 to TRBJ2-3; 7 positions agree with TRBD2. Germline CDR1 reads SEHNR; CDR2 reads FQNEAQ (reference sequence). Losses at the gene ends were 5 bases for V and 3 bases for J; bases not matched to a gene: 5. The CDR3 length is 14 residues.